The TCR beta chain under discussion was sequenced for a study of shared clonotypes between healthy human individuals. About the study: Per donor, three plates held CD4 naive cells, three held CD4 memory, two held CD8 naive and one held CD8 memory. Study-level findings and limits: The diversity represented, both genetic and in exposure history, was limited by few donors.

TCRdb keeps only in-frame clones here, not all; method: immunoSEQ multiplex PCR. The sample has approximately 2,300,000 clones, approximately 90% seen once; the top ten hold roughly 0.34%. V gave up 2 bases and J gave up 1 base, with 9 bases separating them. CDR1 is LNHDA, CDR2 SQIVND, per germline (reference sequence). The CDR3 is 15 amino acids. Study donors comprised healthy, HIV-negative adults devoid of recent acute infection or vaccination. On this clone: Its antigen is currently unknown.

The clonotype was recovered from a young man in good health. Some clones in this sample may be carry-over from other donors' samples. The sequenced material came from naive CD4+ T cells from PBMCs. Subset noted: CD45RA+ positively selected. The V and J genes are TRBV19 and TRBJ1-5; perhaps TRBD1 as D (5 bases). The CDR3 DNA reads as TGTGCCAGTAGTATAAAGCCAGGGAGCAATCAGCCCCAGCATTTT. This translates into CASSIKPGSNQPQHF. The full variable domain, its missing parts supplied by reference TRBV19 and TRBJ1-5, is DGGITQSPKYLFRKEGQNVTLSCEQNLNHDAMYWYRQDPGQGLRLIYYSQIVNDFQKGDIAEGYSVSREKKESFPLTVTSAQKNPTAFYLCASSIKPGSNQPQHFGDGTRLSIL.